This entry describes one TCR beta chain. No antigen is known for it. Generated by immunoSEQ multiplex PCR, the TCRdb table keeps only in-frame clones and is missing some. The table records 8,000 or so clones, around 89% of them present only once. This CDR3 contains 18 residues. Germline V gene data show CDR1 as SGDLS and CDR2 as YYNGEE. V lost 4 bases to trimming and J lost 5 bases; unmatched junction nucleotides: 15. These data belong to a study of OX40 agonist ivuxolimab in advanced cancers. The study, taken as a whole, reports: Circulating CD4+ and CD8+ T cells showed clonal expansion by week 6 at 0.1 to 3.0 mg/kg.

This clonotype originated in an adult with an advanced solid tumor such as melanoma, head and neck, liver or kidney cancer. The sample was CD4+ or CD8+ T cells sorted from blood, taken in a trial of the OX40 agonist ivuxolimab. The chain combines TRBV9 with TRBJ2-2; 9 bases align to TRBD1. Here the CDR3 DNA reads TGTGCCAGCAGCACAGAATCCGGGACAGGGTCTCTAACCGGGGAGCTGTTTTTT. It codes for CASSTESGTGSLTGELFF.